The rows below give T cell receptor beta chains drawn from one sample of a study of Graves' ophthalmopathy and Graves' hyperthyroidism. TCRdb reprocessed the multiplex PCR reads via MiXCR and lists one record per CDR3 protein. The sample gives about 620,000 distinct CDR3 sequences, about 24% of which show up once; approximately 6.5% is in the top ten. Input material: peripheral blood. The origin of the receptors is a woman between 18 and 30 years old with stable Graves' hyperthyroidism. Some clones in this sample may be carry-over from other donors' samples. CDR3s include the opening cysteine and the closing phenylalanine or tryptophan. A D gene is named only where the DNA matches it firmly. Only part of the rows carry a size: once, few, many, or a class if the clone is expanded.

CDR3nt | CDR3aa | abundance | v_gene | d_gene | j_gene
TGTGCCAGCAGTTTATGGGGGCCATCAGCTTTCTTT | CASSLWGPSAFF | many | TRBV28 | NA | TRBJ1-1
TGTGCCAGCAGCCGAGTTCTCGCCGGGGAGCTGTTTTTT | CASSRVLAGELFF | many | TRBV12-3/TRBV12-4 | NA | TRBJ2-2
TGTGCCAGCAGCTCCGGACGGGACACTGAAGCTTTCTTT | CASSSGRDTEAFF | many | TRBV7-3 | NA | TRBJ1-1
TGTGTCAGTTCACAGGGTATTAGCGCTGAGGCTTTCTTT | CVSSQGISAEAFF | NA | TRBV6-1 | NA | TRBJ1-1
TGTGCCAGCAGTCCCCTCCGAGGGGAAGCCAAAAACATTCAGTACTTC | CASSPLRGEAKNIQYF | NA | TRBV5-5 | NA | TRBJ2-4
TGCGCCAGCAGCCAGGATCCCAGCGGGGGGCTTTCCTACGAGCAGTACTTC | CASSQDPSGGLSYEQYF | many | TRBV4-1 | TRBD2 | TRBJ2-7
TGTGCCAGCAGTTTACAGGGTGCGGGCTACGAGCAGTACTTC | CASSLQGAGYEQYF | NA | TRBV28 | NA | TRBJ2-7
TGCGCCAGCAGCGCCGTCTCCGGGGACTATGGCTACACCTTC | CASSAVSGDYGYTF | few | TRBV5-1 | NA | TRBJ1-2
TGTGCCAGTAGTATAGAGGGGACATCTGGAAACACCATATATTTT | CASSIEGTSGNTIYF | NA | TRBV19 | NA | TRBJ1-3
TGTGCCAGCAGTTTAACGGCTTATAGCAATCAGCCCCAGCATTTT | CASSLTAYSNQPQHF | many | TRBV28 | NA | TRBJ1-5
TGTGCCAGCAGTTTCCGACAGGGGGCAAACGAGCAGTACTTC | CASSFRQGANEQYF | many | TRBV28 | TRBD1 | TRBJ2-7
TGTGCTAGCAGCTTGGGGGAGTTGAGCGAGCAGTACTTC | CASSLGELSEQYF | NA | TRBV7-7 | NA | TRBJ2-7
TGTGCTAGTGGCTCCCCTTACACTGAAGCTTTCTTT | CASGSPYTEAFF | few | TRBV12-5 | NA | TRBJ1-1
TGTGCCAGCAGTTTGGGGGACAGAGTTTCACCCCTCCACTTT | CASSLGDRVSPLHF | once | TRBV27 | TRBD1 | TRBJ1-6
TGCAGCGCCATGGCCCCGACTAGCTCCAGAGGCCACGAGCAGTACTTC | CSAMAPTSSRGHEQYF | NA | TRBV29-1 | TRBD2 | TRBJ2-7
TGTGCCAGCGAGGCAGTTGGGGGGGAACAGCCCCAGCATTTT | CASEAVGGEQPQHF | NA | TRBV6-4 | NA | TRBJ1-5
TGTGCCAGCAGTTACACCGACTCTGGAAACACCATATATTTT | CASSYTDSGNTIYF | many | TRBV6-5 | NA | TRBJ1-3
TGCAGTGCTGATGGGGACTTTGAGTACCAAGAGACCCAGTACTTC | CSADGDFEYQETQYF | many | TRBV20-1 | NA | TRBJ2-5
TGTGCCAGCAGTAACACCGGGGAGCTGTTTTTT | CASSNTGELFF | many | TRBV6-5 | NA | TRBJ2-2
TGTGCCAGCAGGACGGGACCCAAAGAGACCCAGTACTTC | CASRTGPKETQYF | NA | TRBV6-1 | NA | TRBJ2-5
TGTGCCAGCAAAAGGGACAGGGAAAGAGATGAAGCTTTCTTT | CASKRDRERDEAFF | many | TRBV6-5 | TRBD1 | TRBJ1-1
TGTGCCAGCAGTGAAAAAAACCGCGGCTACACCTTC | CASSEKNRGYTF | few | TRBV25-1 | NA | TRBJ1-2
TGTGCCACCAGCAGAGGGACAGGGAATTATCAGCCCCAGCATTTT | CATSRGTGNYQPQHF | many | TRBV15 | TRBD1 | TRBJ1-5
TGTGCCAGTAGTATATCTCCGAACACCGGGGAGCTGTTTTTT | CASSISPNTGELFF | NA | TRBV19 | NA | TRBJ2-2
TGCAGTGCTAGCGAGCGACAGGCAGACAAAAACATTCAGTACTTC | CSASERQADKNIQYF | many | TRBV20-1 | NA | TRBJ2-4
TGTGCCAGCAGTTTGGCCCAGGAATACGAGCAGTACTTC | CASSLAQEYEQYF | NA | TRBV12-3/TRBV12-4 | NA | TRBJ2-7
TGCAGCGCCGGGACTAGCCAAGAGACCCAGTACTTC | CSAGTSQETQYF | many | TRBV29-1 | TRBD2 | TRBJ2-5
TGCGCCAGCAGCCAAGACAGGGACAATCAGCCCCAGCATTTT | CASSQDRDNQPQHF | many | TRBV4-1 | NA | TRBJ1-5
TGCAGTGCTAGATGGTTAGCGGGGGATTACGAGCAGTACTTC | CSARWLAGDYEQYF | many | TRBV20-1 | TRBD2 | TRBJ2-7
TGTGCCAGCAGTTACTTGGGGGCCGGGGAGCTGTTTTTT | CASSYLGAGELFF | many | TRBV6-5 | NA | TRBJ2-2
TGCGCCAGCAGCTTTTTGGGGATTAATGAAGCTTTCTTT | CASSFLGINEAFF | many | TRBV5-1 | NA | TRBJ1-1
TGTGCCAGCAGTTCCGCGGGTGGCACCGGGGAGCTGTTTTTT | CASSSAGGTGELFF | many | TRBV28 | NA | TRBJ2-2
TGTGCCAGCGGAGCGGGAGGGATCCACGAGCAGTACTTC | CASGAGGIHEQYF | many | TRBV13 | TRBD2 | TRBJ2-7
TGTGCCAGCAGTGTGAGGGTCAGGGGTTACGATCAGTACTTC | CASSVRVRGYDQYF | NA | TRBV6-1 | NA | TRBJ2-7
TGCAGTCGCGAGACTAGCGGGAGGGCCGGGGAGCAGTACTTC | CSRETSGRAGEQYF | many | TRBV20-1 | TRBD2 | TRBJ2-7
TGTGCCAGCAGTTACTCGGCAGGGCCCTCCTACGAGCAGTACTTC | CASSYSAGPSYEQYF | few | TRBV6-2/TRBV6-3 | NA | TRBJ2-7
TGTGCCAGCAGTTACACCAGGGGTTTCTCCACTGAAGCTTTCTTT | CASSYTRGFSTEAFF | NA | TRBV6-2/TRBV6-3 | NA | TRBJ1-1
TGTGCCAGTAGTACAGGGGCCACTGAAGCTTTCTTT | CASSTGATEAFF | many | TRBV19 | NA | TRBJ1-1
TGTGCCAGCAGTGAAATGGGGGGAGTTTACGAGCAGTACTTC | CASSEMGGVYEQYF | NA | TRBV25-1 | NA | TRBJ2-7
TGCAGTGCCAACAACCCGGGACAGGGATCCACCGGGGAGCTGTTTTTT | CSANNPGQGSTGELFF | few | TRBV20-1 | TRBD1 | TRBJ2-2
TGTGCCAGCAGCTCGGGGCTGGGCTATGGCTACACCTTC | CASSSGLGYGYTF | many | TRBV13 | NA | TRBJ1-2
TGTGCCTGGACCTCGGACAGTCACTCTGGAAACACCATATATTTT | CAWTSDSHSGNTIYF | NA | TRBV30 | NA | TRBJ1-3